Below, 22 T cell receptor beta chains from the same sample are listed, as sequenced in a study of T cell responses to AZD1222 COVID-19 vaccine. TCRdb keeps only in-frame clones here, not all; method: immunoSEQ multiplex PCR. The table lists fewer than 120,000 clones, 70% to 90% of them singletons. The material was peripheral blood, obtained 28 days after the second AZD1222 dose. The source of these receptors is an adult who received the AZD1222 COVID-19 vaccine.

The CDR3 coding sequence is TGTGCCATCTTAGGACAGCCCGATACTGAAGCTTTCTTT. Protein: CAILGQPDTEAFF. The J gene is TRBJ1-1, the V gene TRBV10-3; TRBD1 might be the D (6 bases). The germline V and J ends were trimmed by 8 bases and 5 bases, with 15 bases remaining between them. Germline CDR1 is ENHRY and CDR2 is SYGVKD. The length of the CDR3 is 13 residues.

The gene calls are TRBV18 and TRBJ2-3; TRBD2 aligns across 10 bases. In germline, CDR1 is KGHSH, CDR2 LQKENI. Unmatched junction bases numbered 4, after V lost 2 bases and J lost 5 bases. The CDR3 sequence is 15 residues long. The CDR3: CASSPDLAGEDTQYF. DNA of the CDR3: TGTGCCAGCTCACCAGATCTAGCGGGAGAAGATACGCAGTATTTT.

This clone has a handful of counts. V gene TRBV27 combines with J gene TRBJ2-1; D ambiguous. The length of the CDR3 is 11 residues. V lost 6 bases and J 7 bases, leaving 7 bases between the germline ends. Germline V gene lookup returns CDR1 MNHEY and CDR2 SMNVEV (reference sequence). The CDR3 protein is CASRLVNEQFF. CDR3 bases: TGTGCCAGCAGGTTGGTAAATGAGCAGTTCTTC.

The chain uses TRBV11-3 and TRBJ2-2, with unresolved D. The CDR3 sequence is 15 residues long. The V and J ends lost 1 base and 0 bases respectively, with 6 bases between them. Germline CDR1 SGHNT, CDR2 YENEEA. In DNA form, the CDR3 reads TGTGCCAGCAGCTTAGGACAAGCGAACACCGGGGAGCTGTTTTTT. Amino acids: CASSLGQANTGELFF.

V and J are TRBV30 and TRBJ1-5, with 10 bases matching TRBD1. V shed 3 bases and J 5 bases; nucleotides not matched to a gene: 7. The CDR3 contains 15 residues. The germline V gene has CDR1 GTSNPN and CDR2 SVGIG (reference sequence). CDR3 sequence: CAWRRPGQGYQPQHF. The CDR3 region has the DNA TGTGCCTGGAGAAGACCGGGACAGGGGTATCAGCCCCAGCATTTT.

The chain recombines TRBV28 with TRBJ1-4; perhaps TRBD1 as D (5 bases). The CDR3 consists of 17 residues. The germline V gene has CDR1 MDHEN and CDR2 SYDVKM. Trimming pared 7 bases from V and 2 bases from J, leaving 20 bases between. As DNA, the CDR3 is TGTGCCAGCAATCTTTCTTACGGGGGAAGGACTAATGAAAAACTGTTTTTT. Encoded protein: CASNLSYGGRTNEKLFF.

This rearrangement joins TRBV28 to TRBJ2-7; 7 bases match TRBD2. The CDR3 is 15 residues long. J was trimmed by 3 bases and V by 2 bases; bases with no gene match: 7. The germline CDR1 and CDR2 sequences are MDHEN and SYDVKM. CDR3 coding DNA: TGTGCCAGCAGTTTACAGGGAGGGTTGAACTACGAGCAGTACTTC. Residues: CASSLQGGLNYEQYF.

V gene TRBV7-6 combines with J gene TRBJ2-5; D possibly uses TRBD1 or TRBD2 (5 bases each). The CDR3 extends over 13 amino acids. Per germline, CDR1 SGHVS and CDR2 FNYEAQ. Trimming shortened V by 3 bases and J by 5 bases, and 10 bases separated the two germline ends. This CDR3 is CASSFQGGETQYF. In DNA, the CDR3 is TGTGCCAGCAGCTTTCAGGGCGGGGAGACCCAGTACTTC.

In its sample, this clone was seen once. V is TRBV18 and J is TRBJ1-4; D is undetermined. Germline V gene data show CDR1 as KGHSH and CDR2 as LQKENI. V dropped 5 bases and J dropped 0 bases, with 13 bases sitting between them. CDR3 length equals 16 residues. The CDR3, as DNA: TGTGCCAGCTCATTGCAGGCCCCTGCAACTAATGAAAAACTGTTTTTT. This sequence encodes CASSLQAPATNEKLFF.

The chain joins TRBV6-6 to TRBJ1-4; TRBD1 agrees at 9 bases. J was trimmed by 4 bases and V by 0 bases; bases with no gene match: 0. The CDR3 runs to 15 residues. CDR1 and CDR2 from the germline V gene are MNHNY and SVGAGI (reference sequence). The CDR3 DNA sequence: TGTGCCAGCAGTTACTCGACAGGGGGTAATGAAAAACTGTTTTTT. It specifies CASSYSTGGNEKLFF.

J is TRBJ2-5 and V is TRBV10-2; 13 nucleotides align to TRBD2. The germline CDR1 and CDR2 sequences are WSHSY and SAAADI. CDR3 length: 15 amino acids. Trimming took 6 bases from V and 4 from J; bases not matched to a gene: 5. For the CDR3, the DNA is TGCGCCAGCAGGGGGACTAGCGGGACGGGAGAGACCCAGTACTTC. It yields the protein CASRGTSGTGETQYF.

The V and J genes are TRBV5-6 and TRBJ2-7, with 9 bases fitting TRBD1. The CDR3 contains 17 residues. Germline CDR1 reads SGHDT; CDR2 reads YYEEEE. The V and J ends lost 0 bases and 4 bases, in that order; junction bases with no gene match: 11. This CDR3 is CASSLEGPTGGWYEQYF. As DNA, the CDR3 is TGTGCCAGCAGCTTGGAGGGCCCTACAGGGGGCTGGTACGAGCAGTACTTC.

V gene TRBV5-4 combines with J gene TRBJ2-3, with D perhaps TRBD2 (6 bases). The CDR3 is 16 amino acids. V was pared by 4 bases and J by 3 bases, with 18 bases between. Germline V gene lookup returns CDR1 SGHNT and CDR2 YYREEE (reference sequence). Written as DNA, the CDR3 is TGTGCCAGCAGCCGGAGGGGCTTCGTTCAAACAGATACGCAGTATTTT. Protein product: CASSRRGFVQTDTQYF.

Points on this clone: Other DNA sequences in this sample translate to the same CDR3. The rearrangement joins TRBV19 to TRBJ2-1, with TRBD2 identical over 12 bases. The CDR3 is made up of 18 amino acids. With 3 bases clipped from V and 0 bases from J, the junction kept 6 bases outside the gene matches. CDR1 and CDR2 (germline): LNHDA, SQIVND (reference sequence). The CDR3 DNA sequence: TGTGCCAGTAGTATTGGCCTAGCGGGGGGGTCCTCCTACAATGAGCAGTTCTTC. Translating it yields CASSIGLAGGSSYNEQFF.

The chain is built from TRBV4-1 and TRBJ1-6, with D unclear. The CDR3 is 16 amino acids. With 2 bases removed from V and 0 bases from J, the gap between germline ends came to 8 bases. Per germline, CDR1 MGHRA and CDR2 YSYEKL. The CDR3, as DNA: TGCGCCAGCAGCCAAAGACATAGCTCCTATAATTCACCCCTCCACTTT. Its protein product is CASSQRHSSYNSPLHF.

This chain connects TRBV28 to TRBJ2-7; 7 nucleotides match TRBD2. The germline V gene has CDR1 MDHEN and CDR2 SYDVKM. V was clipped by 8 bases and J by 3 bases; unmatched bases: 4. The CDR3 is made up of 12 amino acids. The CDR3: CASVASGYEQYF. The CDR3 DNA reads TGTGCCAGCGTAGCTAGCGGCTACGAGCAGTACTTC.

The CDR3 sequence: CASSPGFDTEAFF. CDR3 nucleotide sequence: TGTGCCAGCTCACCAGGGTTTGACACTGAAGCTTTCTTT. The chain carries TRBV18 and TRBJ1-1; D is ambiguous. Germline V lookup: CDR1 KGHSH, CDR2 LQKENI. The CDR3 is 13 amino acids. The V gene lost 2 bases and the J gene lost 3 bases, with 7 bases spanning the gap.

This rearrangement joins TRBV6-1 to TRBJ2-1, with 10 bases lining up with TRBD2. J gave up 0 bases and V 4 bases, and 3 bases lay outside the gene matches. Germline loops: CDR1 MNHNS, CDR2 SASEGT. The CDR3 spans 16 residues. The CDR3 here is CASSVSGGLSYNEQFF. DNA of the CDR3: TGTGCCAGCAGTGTTAGCGGGGGGCTCTCCTACAATGAGCAGTTCTTC.

The chain uses TRBV4-1 and TRBJ2-7, with a possible D match to TRBD1 (6 bases). This CDR3 spans 16 amino acids. The V gene's germline CDR1 is MGHRA and CDR2 YSYEKL. Trimming took off 0 bases at V and 2 bases at J, with 14 bases between the two ends. The CDR3 sequence is CASSQDSQGIPYEQYF. DNA for the CDR3: TGCGCCAGCAGCCAAGATAGCCAGGGGATCCCCTACGAGCAGTACTTC.

V is TRBV24-1 and J is TRBJ1-2; tentative D call: TRBD1 (6 bases). Germline-derived CDR1 and CDR2 are KGHDR and SFDVKD. This CDR3 is built from 16 residues. V dropped 2 bases and J dropped 5 bases, with 17 bases sitting between them. The CDR3 DNA follows: TGTGCCACCAGTGATTGGACAGTCGGAGGAGAGTATGGCTACACCTTC. Its protein is CATSDWTVGGEYGYTF.

The chain has TRBV18 and TRBJ2-2; tentatively, D is TRBD1 (5 bases). Germline-derived CDR1 and CDR2 are KGHSH and LQKENI. The CDR3 loop spans 16 amino acids. Between the trimmed V and J ends, which lost 2 bases and 3 bases, there was a span of 13 bases. The CDR3 protein is CASSPGRVSDTGELFF. In DNA, the CDR3 is TGTGCCAGCTCACCAGGCAGGGTGTCGGACACCGGGGAGCTGTTTTTT.

This sequence joins TRBV5-4 and TRBJ2-5; 8 bases map to TRBD2. CDR3 size: 15 residues. Trimming at V came to 4 bases and at J to 5 bases, leaving 10 bases not matched to a gene. The germline V gene encodes CDR1 SGHNT and CDR2 YYREEE (reference sequence). CDR3 residues: CASSPGGAQGETQYF. The CDR3 DNA is TGTGCCAGCAGCCCGGGGGGGGCCCAAGGGGAGACCCAGTACTTC.